Shown below are 29 T cell receptor beta chains from a single sample sequenced in a study of blood T cell repertoires in COVID-19. Repertoires were generated with immunoSEQ multiplex PCR, while TCRdb's copy carries only in-frame clones and drops some. This sample has fewer than 200,000 clones, with under 90% found just once. Specimen: PBMCs or T cells enriched from blood (not recorded which). The origin of the receptors is a man aged 45 to 65 who had recovered from COVID-19.

The chain links TRBV27 to TRBJ2-5; 7 nucleotides align to TRBD2. The germline gives CDR1 MNHEY, CDR2 SMNVEV (reference sequence). With V trimmed by 6 bases and J by 6 bases, 16 bases remained unmatched. The CDR3 is made up of 16 amino acids. The CDR3 DNA reads TGTGCCAGCAGCCTTGTCCCCGTGGGGGGGGTGAAGACCCAGTACTTC. It is translated as CASSLVPVGGVKTQYF.

The rearrangement uses TRBV4-2 and TRBJ2-2; D possibly corresponds to TRBD1 (6 bases). V lost 11 bases and J 2 bases, leaving 15 bases between the germline ends. There are 14 residues in the CDR3. The germline V gene encodes CDR1 LGHNA and CDR2 YNFKEQ. The CDR3 protein is CASKGGHNTGELFF. Written as DNA, the CDR3 is TGTGCCTCAAAAGGGGGACATAACACCGGGGAGCTGTTTTTT.

The chain employs TRBV2 and TRBJ1-2; D perhaps matches TRBD1 (5 bases). The CDR3 sequence is 12 residues long. Germline assignment: CDR1 SNHLY and CDR2 FYNNEI. This CDR3 is CAMGGMSYGYTF. CDR3 bases: TGTGCTATGGGGGGGATGAGCTATGGCTACACCTTC.

This rearrangement joins TRBV5-6 to TRBJ1-1, with a weak D call TRBD1 (6 bases). There are 17 residues in the CDR3. Germline loops: CDR1 SGHDT, CDR2 YYEEEE. V gave up 0 bases and J gave up 0 bases, with 15 bases separating them. Here the CDR3 reads CASSLAARGGLNTEAFF. CDR3 nucleotides: TGTGCCAGCAGCTTGGCCGCCAGGGGCGGATTGAACACTGAAGCTTTCTTT.

The chain has TRBV6-5 and TRBJ1-6; D is perhaps TRBD1 (5 bases). The CDR3 is 15 residues long. The germline CDR1 and CDR2 sequences are MNHEY and SVGAGI. The V gene lost 2 bases and the J gene lost 6 bases, with 11 bases spanning the gap. CDR3 nucleotides: TGTGCCAGCAGTTACACGGACAAATCTAATTCACCCCTCCACTTT. Translating it yields CASSYTDKSNSPLHF.

In this sample, this clone turned up once. J is TRBJ2-1 and V is TRBV4-1; 7 bases align to TRBD2. This CDR3 contains 15 residues. With V trimmed by 5 bases and J by 2 bases, 6 bases remained unmatched. Germline CDR1 reads MGHRA; CDR2 reads YSYEKL. This chain's CDR3 is CASSGRGGPYNEQFF. The DNA of the CDR3 is TGCGCCAGCAGCGGTCGCGGGGGACCCTACAATGAGCAGTTCTTC.

The CDR3: CAISESKGPSGANVLTF. DNA for the CDR3: TGTGCCATCAGTGAGTCAAAGGGGCCCTCTGGGGCCAACGTCCTGACTTTC. The chain joins TRBV10-3 to TRBJ2-6; maybe TRBD1 (5 bases). V lost 0 bases to trimming and J lost 0 bases, with 9 bases between them. The length of the CDR3 is 17 residues. Germline loops: CDR1 ENHRY, CDR2 SYGVKD.

The V gene is TRBV10-1, the J gene TRBJ2-1; the D gene is possibly TRBD1 (6 bases). The CDR3 runs to 13 residues. Trimming removed 5 bases from V and 6 bases from J, with 11 bases in between. Germline V gene lookup returns CDR1 WNHNN and CDR2 SYGVQD (reference sequence). CDR3 in amino acids: CASSPGQRNEQFF. The CDR3 bases are TGCGCCAGCAGTCCGGGACAACGCAATGAGCAGTTCTTC.

V usage is TRBV3-1 (or the pseudogene TRBV3-2) and J usage is TRBJ1-5, with 7 bases lining up with TRBD1. CDR3 length: 15 amino acids. The V and J ends lost 3 bases and 3 bases, in that order; junction bases with no gene match: 5. Germline V lookup: CDR1 LGHDT, CDR2 YNNKEL (reference sequence). The DNA of the CDR3 is TGTGCCAGCAGCCACCAAGGGACAGACAATCAGCCCCAGCATTTT. Protein product: CASSHQGTDNQPQHF.

The rearrangement links TRBV6-4 to TRBJ1-1, with D unclear. Trimming left V 4 bases short and J 0 bases short, with 6 bases between. The CDR3 extends over 13 amino acids. The germline CDR1 and CDR2 sequences are MRHNA and SNTAGT. The CDR3 region has the DNA TGTGCCAGCAGTGCCCAGATGAACACTGAAGCTTTCTTT. Amino acids: CASSAQMNTEAFF.

The rearrangement uses TRBV7-2 and TRBJ2-1, with 9 bases that match TRBD1. The junction had 10 bases not matched to a gene; V was cut back by 2 bases and J by 5 bases. The CDR3 loop spans 17 amino acids. Germline assignment: CDR1 SGHTA and CDR2 FQGNSA. CDR3 residues: CASSLWPGTGNDNEQFF. The DNA of the CDR3 is TGTGCCAGCAGCTTATGGCCCGGGACAGGGAATGACAATGAGCAGTTCTTC.

V is TRBV3-1 (or the pseudogene TRBV3-2) and J is TRBJ1-2; TRBD1 aligns across 11 bases. CDR3 length: 13 amino acids. Germline CDR1 is LGHDT and CDR2 is YNNKEL (reference sequence). V shed 4 bases and J 8 bases; nucleotides not matched to a gene: 3. CDR3 sequence: CASSRDRGKGYTF. The CDR3, as DNA: TGTGCCAGCAGCCGGGACAGGGGGAAAGGCTACACCTTC.

This clone was detected only once. V is TRBV21-1 and J is TRBJ2-7; the table calls TRBD1, which could not be checked here. TRBV21-1 counts as a pseudogene. CDR3 size: 18 residues. CDR3 nucleotide sequence: TGTGCCAGCCGGGGACAGGGTCTTTACCAGAACTCCTACTACGAGCAGTACTTC. Encoded protein: CASRGQGLYQNSYYEQYF.

The rearrangement uses TRBV4-2 and TRBJ2-3; tentative D call: TRBD2 (7 bases). In germline, CDR1 is LGHNA, CDR2 YNFKEQ. This CDR3 spans 17 amino acids. The germline V and J ends were trimmed by 0 bases and 1 base, with 14 bases remaining between them. The CDR3: CASSQDSPGGRTDTQYF. The CDR3 coding sequence is TGTGCCAGCAGCCAAGATTCCCCGGGGGGCCGCACAGATACGCAGTATTTT.

The chain is built from TRBV9 and TRBJ2-2; 9 nucleotides agree with TRBD1. From germline, CDR1 is SGDLS and CDR2 YYNGEE. There are 16 residues in the CDR3. With V trimmed by 3 bases and J by 2 bases, 5 bases remained unmatched. CDR3 residues: CASSAQGALNTGELFF. DNA for the CDR3: TGTGCCAGCAGCGCACAGGGGGCCCTCAACACCGGGGAGCTGTTTTTT.

This chain connects TRBV5-1 to TRBJ2-3; D perhaps matches TRBD2 (5 bases). This CDR3 contains 15 residues. The germline V and J ends were trimmed by 6 bases and 2 bases, with 16 bases remaining between them. The germline V gene has CDR1 SGHRS and CDR2 YFSETQ. CDR3 residues: CASTPPNGDTDTQYF. The CDR3 DNA is TGCGCCAGCACCCCCCCAAACGGGGACACAGATACGCAGTATTTT.

The rearrangement uses TRBV5-1 and TRBJ2-4; a weak D match, TRBD1 (6 bases). With 4 bases removed from V and 1 base from J, the gap between germline ends came to 21 bases. The CDR3 extends over 18 amino acids. CDR1 and CDR2 from the germline V gene are SGHRS and YFSETQ. The CDR3 sequence: CASSDQDTGYLAKNIQYF. CDR3 nucleotide sequence: TGCGCCAGCAGCGACCAGGACACAGGGTATTTGGCCAAAAACATTCAGTACTTC.

The genes are TRBV5-4 and TRBJ2-7, with 7 bases lining up with TRBD1. From germline, CDR1 is SGHNT and CDR2 YYREEE (reference sequence). The J segment lost 0 bases and the V segment lost 0 bases, leaving 3 bases of the junction unmatched. The CDR3 runs 15 residues. The DNA of the CDR3 is TGTGCCAGCAGCTTGGGAGGGGGCGACTCCTACGAGCAGTACTTC. Translated, it gives CASSLGGGDSYEQYF.

The J gene is TRBJ2-3, the V gene TRBV5-1; TRBD2 matches 9 bases. V lost 1 base and J lost 2; bases outside the gene matches: 14. The CDR3 sequence is 19 residues long. In germline, CDR1 is SGHRS, CDR2 YFSETQ. CDR3 nucleotides: TGCGCCAGCAGCTTGCGGTCTATGTTTAGCGGGGGATACACAGATACGCAGTATTTT. Translated, it gives CASSLRSMFSGGYTDTQYF.

J is TRBJ1-1 and V is TRBV29-1; weak D call: TRBD1 (5 bases). V lost 7 bases and J lost 0, with 12 bases in between. The CDR3 runs to 13 residues. The germline V gene has CDR1 SQVTM and CDR2 ANQGSEA. The CDR3 DNA sequence: TGCAGCGCGGGTAGGGGTATGAACACTGAAGCTTTCTTT. Translated: CSAGRGMNTEAFF.

The V and J genes are TRBV6-5 and TRBJ1-2, with a possible D match to TRBD1 (6 bases). Per germline, CDR1 MNHEY and CDR2 SVGAGI. Trimming took 4 bases from V and 7 from J, leaving 19 bases between them. CDR3 length equals 15 residues. The CDR3 spells CASSSRMFPGVGYTF. The CDR3 DNA sequence: TGTGCCAGCAGTTCCCGCATGTTCCCAGGGGTTGGCTACACCTTC.

The gene calls are TRBV10-3 and TRBJ1-2, with D perhaps TRBD1 (5 bases). V dropped 2 bases and J dropped 6 bases, with 19 bases sitting between them. The germline gives CDR1 ENHRY, CDR2 SYGVKD. The CDR3 is 16 residues long. CDR3 sequence (DNA): TGTGCCATCAGTGAGCCGAACGCCGGGGGTCGAAATGGCTACACCTTC. Its protein product is CAISEPNAGGRNGYTF.

V and J are TRBV5-1 and TRBJ2-5; TRBD1 matches at 11 bases. The length of the CDR3 is 16 residues. J gave up 0 bases and V 5 bases, and 6 bases lay outside the gene matches. Per germline, CDR1 SGHRS and CDR2 YFSETQ. CDR3 region: CASSSGQGAHQETQYF. The CDR3 nucleotides read TGCGCCAGCAGTTCCGGACAGGGGGCGCACCAAGAGACCCAGTACTTC.

CDR3 protein: CASNSRADNPYGYTF. Here the CDR3 DNA reads TGTGCCAGCAATAGCAGGGCGGACAACCCCTATGGCTACACCTTC. This chain links TRBV6-5 with TRBJ1-2, with a tentative D call TRBD1 (5 bases). V shed 7 bases and J shed 4 bases, with 19 bases lying between them. Germline-derived CDR1 and CDR2 are MNHEY and SVGAGI. The CDR3 is made up of 15 amino acids.

Comment on this clone: Other DNA sequences in this specimen translate into the identical CDR3. V is TRBV2 and J is TRBJ1-2; 8 positions match TRBD1. J lost 2 bases, V lost 5 bases, and 1 base had no gene match. CDR3 length: 13 amino acids. CDR1 is SNHLY and CDR2 is FYNNEI in the germline V gene. CDR3 coding DNA: TGTGCCAGCAGTCGGACAGGGAACTATGGCTACACCTTC. Protein sequence: CASSRTGNYGYTF.

The J gene is TRBJ2-3, the V gene TRBV5-1, with D possibly matching TRBD1 (6 bases). Germline lookup yields CDR1 SGHRS and CDR2 YFSETQ. V was cut by 7 bases and J by 0 bases, with 21 bases left in between. This CDR3 is built from 17 residues. The CDR3 DNA sequence: TGCGCCAGCTCCCGGAGGCCAGGACAGCTAAGCACAGATACGCAGTATTTT. It codes for CASSRRPGQLSTDTQYF.

This chain joins TRBV28 and TRBJ1-2, with TRBD1 matching 7 bases. The CDR3 contains 11 residues. V gave up 11 bases and J gave up 3 bases; unmatched junction bases: 3. Germline CDR1 MDHEN, CDR2 SYDVKM. The CDR3 here is CAGGTDYGYTF. DNA of the CDR3: TGTGCCGGAGGGACAGACTATGGCTACACCTTC.

This rearrangement joins TRBV20-1 to TRBJ1-3; 7 positions match TRBD1. Germline loops: CDR1 DFQATT, CDR2 SNEGSKA (reference sequence). Germline trimming cut 3 bases from V and 8 bases from J; bases unmatched to any gene: 4. The CDR3 totals 12 residues. The CDR3 bases are TGCAGTGCTAGTACAGGGGCGGACACCATATATTTT. Protein product: CSASTGADTIYF.

V usage is TRBV28 and J usage is TRBJ2-1, with a tentative D call TRBD2 (6 bases). The CDR3 covers 12 residues. The V end was cut by 7 bases, the J end by 7 bases, with 11 bases between. Germline-derived CDR1 and CDR2 are MDHEN and SYDVKM. CDR3 sequence reads: CASNTGGNEQFF. The CDR3 nucleotides read TGTGCCAGCAACACTGGGGGGAATGAGCAGTTCTTC.